This T cell receptor beta chain was obtained from a study of cytomegalovirus exposure and HLA in healthy donors. The PCR ran on 60 Vbeta and 13 Jbeta primers. Sequencing was performed with immunoSEQ multiplex PCR; in TCRdb, only in-frame clones are kept and a portion is missing. Of about 220,000 clones listed, about 80% were seen once; the top ten hold approximately 0.63%. Trimming at V came to 5 bases and at J to 4 bases, leaving 5 bases not matched to a gene. Looked up from germline, CDR1 is LNHDA and CDR2 is SQIVND (reference sequence). This CDR3 region has 15 residues. Whole-study findings and limits: In a later analysis, V- and J-gene trimming of beta chains associated with a DCLRE1C missense variant, replicated independently. Sequencing had likely introduced a cluster of highly shared sequence variants as an artifact.

Worth noting for this clone: What it binds is unknown.

This receptor was identified in a man aged 18 to 35 in good health and CMV-seronegative. The material sequenced was PBMCs. V and J are TRBV19 and TRBJ2-1, with 10 bases identical to TRBD2. This CDR3 reads CASSARTSGYNEQFF. CDR3 in DNA: TGTGCCAGTAGTGCCAGGACTAGCGGATACAATGAGCAGTTCTTC.